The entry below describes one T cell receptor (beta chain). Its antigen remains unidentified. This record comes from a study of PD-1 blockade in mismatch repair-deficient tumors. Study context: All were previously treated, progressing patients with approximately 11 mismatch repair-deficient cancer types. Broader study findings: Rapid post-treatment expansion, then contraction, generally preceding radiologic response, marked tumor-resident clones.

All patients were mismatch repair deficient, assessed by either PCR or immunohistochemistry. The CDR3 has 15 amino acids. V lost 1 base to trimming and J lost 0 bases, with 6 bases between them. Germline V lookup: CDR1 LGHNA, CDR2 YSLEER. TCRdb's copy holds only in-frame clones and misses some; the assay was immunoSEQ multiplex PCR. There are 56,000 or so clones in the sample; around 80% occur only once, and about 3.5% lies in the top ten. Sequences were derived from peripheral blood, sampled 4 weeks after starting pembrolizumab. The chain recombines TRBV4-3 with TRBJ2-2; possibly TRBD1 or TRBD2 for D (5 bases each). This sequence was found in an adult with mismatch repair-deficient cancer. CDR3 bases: TGCGCCAGCAGCCAAGGGGGACCGAACACCGGGGAGCTGTTTTTT. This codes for CASSQGGPNTGELFF.